The 27 T cell receptor beta chains below come from one sample, sequenced in a study of T cell responses to AZD1222 COVID-19 vaccine. Here immunoSEQ multiplex PCR was the method, and the copy in TCRdb shows in-frame clones only, minus some. The sample holds 150,000 or so clones, about 89% seen once. The sample here was peripheral blood, taken 28 days after the second AZD1222 dose. These receptors came from an adult who received the AZD1222 COVID-19 vaccine.

This clone has just one count. V usage is TRBV12-3 or TRBV12-4 and J usage is TRBJ2-3; no firm D call. The CDR3 runs to 13 residues. V was clipped by 5 bases and J by 0 bases, with 6 bases between them. The chain's CDR3 is CASSPPSTDTQYF. CDR3 nucleotide sequence: TGTGCCAGCAGTCCACCAAGCACAGATACGCAGTATTTT.

The gene calls are TRBV6-5 and TRBJ1-2, with a weak D call TRBD1 (6 bases). Trimming removed 7 bases at V and 2 bases at J, with 11 bases between. From germline, CDR1 is MNHEY and CDR2 SVGAGI. This CDR3 has 13 residues. The CDR3 nucleotides read TGTGCCAGCACCCCTGGGGGCAACTATGGCTACACCTTC. This codes for CASTPGGNYGYTF.

The rearrangement links TRBV5-1 to TRBJ1-1, with D possibly TRBD1 on 5 matching bases. Trimming took off 4 bases at V and 0 bases at J, with 7 bases between the two ends. CDR1 is SGHRS and CDR2 is YFSETQ in the germline V gene. CDR3 size: 13 residues. CDR3 DNA: TGCGCCAGCAGCCGGGGCCTGAACACTGAAGCTTTCTTT. Its protein is CASSRGLNTEAFF.

The gene calls are TRBV5-1 and TRBJ2-2; 13 bases map to TRBD2. CDR1 is SGHRS and CDR2 is YFSETQ in the germline V gene. This CDR3 has 16 residues. The V gene end was trimmed by 4 bases and the J gene end by 2 bases; junction bases not matched to a gene: 2. This CDR3 is CASSPGLAGNTGELFF. CDR3 sequence (DNA): TGCGCCAGCAGCCCGGGACTAGCGGGAAACACCGGGGAGCTGTTTTTT.

This clone was counted between two and nine times. This chain joins TRBV28 and TRBJ1-5, with D tentatively TRBD1 (5 bases). V shed 5 bases and J shed 4 bases, with 12 bases lying between them. This CDR3 comprises 14 residues. From germline, CDR1 is MDHEN and CDR2 SYDVKM. The CDR3 region is CASSPTAGNQPQHF. The CDR3 DNA is TGTGCCAGCAGTCCGACAGCGGGGAATCAGCCCCAGCATTTT.

The V and J genes are TRBV7-9 and TRBJ1-4, with 8 nucleotides matching TRBD1. This CDR3 region has 15 residues. Per the germline V gene, CDR1 is SEHNR and CDR2 is FQNEAQ (reference sequence). The V gene end was trimmed by 5 bases and the J gene end by 4 bases; junction bases not matched to a gene: 6. The CDR3, as DNA: TGTGCCAGCAGCGGTGGACAGGGCCTTAATGAAAAACTGTTTTTT. This encodes CASSGGQGLNEKLFF. The full variable domain, in which reference TRBV7-9 and TRBJ1-4 provide the parts outside the CDR3, is DTGVSQNPRHKITKRGQNVTFRCDPISEHNRLYWYRQTLGQGPEFLTYFQNEAQLEKSRLLSDRFSAERPKGSFSTLEIQRTEQGDSAMYLCASSGGQGLNEKLFFGSGTQLSVL.

The gene calls are TRBV7-2 and TRBJ2-7; possible D gene TRBD2, 5 bases. The germline V gene has CDR1 SGHTA and CDR2 FQGNSA. Trimming left V 0 bases short and J 4 bases short, with 13 bases between. CDR3 size: 15 residues. The CDR3 reads CASSLAIGSGYEQYF. The CDR3 nucleotides read TGTGCCAGCAGCTTAGCGATAGGGTCGGGGTACGAGCAGTACTTC.

This chain links TRBV20-1 with TRBJ2-7; tentative D call: TRBD2 (6 bases). The length of the CDR3 is 11 residues. Trimming stripped 7 bases from V and 1 base from J, with 8 bases between. Germline lookup yields CDR1 DFQATT and CDR2 SNEGSKA (reference sequence). Written as DNA, the CDR3 is TGCAGTGGGGGAGGATCCTACGAGCAGTACTTC. It encodes CSGGGSYEQYF.

CDR3 protein: CASSFLSGGAEETQYF. As DNA, the CDR3 is TGCGCCAGCAGCTTTCTATCAGGGGGTGCGGAAGAGACCCAGTACTTC. The chain employs TRBV5-1 and TRBJ2-5, with 7 positions matching TRBD1. The ends lost 2 bases at V and 3 bases at J; junction bases unmatched: 10. CDR1 and CDR2 from the germline V gene are SGHRS and YFSETQ. The CDR3 extends over 16 amino acids.

The sample holds one count of this clone. The chain carries TRBV11-1 and TRBJ1-1; 7 bases are a match to TRBD1. CDR1 and CDR2 (germline): SGHAT, FQDESV (reference sequence). The CDR3 extends over 14 amino acids. Germline trimming cut 2 bases from V and 6 bases from J; bases unmatched to any gene: 6. The chain's CDR3 is CASSLLLQGAEAFF. CDR3 coding DNA: TGTGCCAGCAGCTTACTTCTTCAGGGGGCTGAAGCTTTCTTT. The entire variable domain, with the rest obtained from reference TRBV11-1 and TRBJ1-1, is as follows: EAEVAQSPRYKITEKSQAVAFWCDPISGHATLYWYRQILGQGPELLVQFQDESVVDDSQLPKDRFSAERLKGVDSTLKIQPAELGDSAMYLCASSLLLQGAEAFFGQGTRLTVV.

CDR3 bases: TGCGCCAGCAGCCAAGGGGCAGGGGCAGGAAACACCATATATTTT. This gives the protein CASSQGAGAGNTIYF. The V and J genes are TRBV4-3 and TRBJ1-3; D might be TRBD1 (6 bases). The V end lost 1 base, the J end lost 4 bases, and 11 bases lay between the germline ends. The CDR3 is 15 amino acids. From germline, CDR1 is LGHNA and CDR2 YSLEER.

To note about this clone: The identical CDR3 is also encoded by other nucleotide sequences in the sample. J is TRBJ1-3 and V is TRBV7-3, with D possibly being TRBD1 (5 bases). V was cut by 5 bases and J by 1 base, with 9 bases left in between. Germline CDR1 SGHTA, CDR2 FQGTGA. The CDR3 runs to 14 residues. CDR3 sequence (DNA): TGTGCCAGCAGCCCTGACAGTTCTGGAAACACCATATATTTT. Its translation: CASSPDSSGNTIYF. The full variable domain, in which reference TRBV7-3 and TRBJ1-3 provide the parts outside the CDR3, is GAGVSQTPSNKVTEKGKYVELRCDPISGHTALYWYRQSLGQGPEFLIYFQGTGAADDSGLPNDRFFAVRPEGSVSTLKIQRTERGDSAVYLCASSPDSSGNTIYFGEGSWLTVV.

This clone was detected only once. The rearrangement joins TRBV5-5 to TRBJ2-7; no reliable D call. This CDR3 region has 12 residues. The germline V gene has CDR1 SGHKS and CDR2 YYEKEE (reference sequence). V was clipped by 5 bases and J by 2 bases, with 8 bases between them. The CDR3 bases are TGTGCCAGCAGAAGCGCACCCTACGAGCAGTACTTC. Translation: CASRSAPYEQYF.

This sequence joins TRBV4-1 and TRBJ1-1; TRBD1 might be the D (5 bases). Germline V gene data show CDR1 as MGHRA and CDR2 as YSYEKL. Between the trimmed V and J ends, which lost 0 bases and 8 bases, there was a span of 10 bases. The CDR3 spans 13 residues. CDR3 sequence (DNA): TGCGCCAGCAGCCAAGATCTGAGACAGGAAGCTTTCTTT. It is translated as CASSQDLRQEAFF.

The genes are TRBV7-2 and TRBJ1-1; the match to TRBD1 covers 10 bases. This CDR3 has 14 amino acids. V dropped 6 bases and J dropped 2; count of bases not matched to a gene: 3. Germline V lookup: CDR1 SGHTA, CDR2 FQGNSA. The CDR3 DNA is TGTGCCAGCAGACGACAGGGGGCCAACACTGAAGCTTTCTTT. Translation: CASRRQGANTEAFF.

The gene calls are TRBV4-1 and TRBJ1-6, with a tentative D call TRBD1 (5 bases). CDR3 size: 15 residues. In germline, CDR1 is MGHRA, CDR2 YSYEKL. V lost 1 base, J lost 3 bases, and 7 bases lay in between. The CDR3 region is CASSQGGSYNSPLHF. The CDR3 bases are TGCGCCAGCAGCCAAGGGGGGAGCTATAATTCACCCCTCCACTTT.

The CDR3 region has the DNA TGTGCCAGCAGCTTAGCAGGAACAGGGGCCTACGAGCAGTACTTC. Translating it yields CASSLAGTGAYEQYF. This sequence joins TRBV7-9 and TRBJ2-7; TRBD1 agrees at 7 bases. Per the germline V gene, CDR1 is SEHNR and CDR2 is FQNEAQ (reference sequence). There are 15 residues in the CDR3. The trim removed 0 bases at V and 2 bases at J, leaving 4 bases unmatched. Variable domain in full (rest from reference TRBV7-9 and TRBJ2-7): DTGVSQNPRHKITKRGQNVTFRCDPISEHNRLYWYRQTLGQGPEFLTYFQNEAQLEKSRLLSDRFSAERPKGSFSTLEIQRTEQGDSAMYLCASSLAGTGAYEQYFGPGTRLTVT.

The chain links TRBV5-1 to TRBJ2-3; D possibly matches TRBD1 or TRBD2 (5 bases each). CDR1 is SGHRS and CDR2 is YFSETQ in the germline V gene. The germline V and J ends were trimmed by 1 base and 0 bases, with 15 bases remaining between them. The CDR3 is 17 amino acids. CDR3 in DNA: TGCGCCAGCAGCTTGTGGGGCCTGGGGGAAAGCACAGATACGCAGTATTTT. Amino acid sequence: CASSLWGLGESTDTQYF.

The chain recombines TRBV6-2 or TRBV6-3 with TRBJ1-4; 7 nucleotides agree with TRBD1. The CDR3 spans 17 residues. The germline V gene has CDR1 MNHEY and CDR2 SVGEGT. Germline trimming cut 2 bases from V and 1 base from J; bases unmatched to any gene: 7. As DNA, the CDR3 is TGTGCCAGCAGTTACAGGGGGCCCACGAGAACTAATGAAAAACTGTTTTTT. Encoded protein: CASSYRGPTRTNEKLFF.

This clone turned up a few times. The V gene is TRBV19, the J gene TRBJ2-3; 12 bases agree with TRBD2. Germline V gives CDR1 LNHDA, CDR2 SQIVND (reference sequence). With V trimmed by 7 bases and J by 4 bases, 6 bases remained unmatched. There are 15 residues in the CDR3. The DNA for the CDR3 is TGTGCCAGTACGACTAGCGGGAGTCACCCAGATACGCAGTATTTT. It translates to CASTTSGSHPDTQYF.

The J gene is TRBJ2-3, the V gene TRBV19; no firm D call. The germline CDR1 and CDR2 sequences are LNHDA and SQIVND (reference sequence). The CDR3 length is 16 residues. V lost 4 bases to trimming and J lost 0 bases, with 14 bases between them. As DNA, the CDR3 is TGTGCCAGTAGTACCCCTTCCGGTCTTAGCACAGATACGCAGTATTTT. Its protein is CASSTPSGLSTDTQYF.

This clone has more than one count but fewer than ten. The J gene is TRBJ1-1, the V gene TRBV19; perhaps TRBD1 as D (5 bases). Trimming shortened V by 5 bases and J by 1 base, and 8 bases separated the two germline ends. The CDR3 length is 13 residues. Germline V gives CDR1 LNHDA, CDR2 SQIVND (reference sequence). CDR3 bases: TGTGCCAGTAGTCCGGGGCAGAACACTGAAGCTTTCTTT. Amino acid sequence: CASSPGQNTEAFF.

The V gene is TRBV5-1, the J gene TRBJ1-4; 9 bases agree with TRBD1. The junction had 6 bases not matched to a gene; V was cut back by 4 bases and J by 8 bases. CDR3 length: 14 amino acids. Germline V gene lookup returns CDR1 SGHRS and CDR2 YFSETQ. CDR3 region: CASSTGTGREKLFF. The CDR3 coding sequence is TGCGCCAGCAGCACCGGGACAGGGCGGGAAAAACTGTTTTTT.

This clone was seen a single time. The chain carries TRBV11-3 and TRBJ2-1; D perhaps matches TRBD1 (6 bases). The germline V and J ends were trimmed by 1 base and 4 bases, with 11 bases remaining between them. The germline gives CDR1 SGHNT, CDR2 YENEEA. The CDR3 extends over 15 amino acids. CDR3 sequence reads: CASSLGGTTYNEQFF. CDR3 DNA: TGTGCCAGCAGCTTAGGAGGGACAACGTACAATGAGCAGTTCTTC.

This sequence joins TRBV7-2 and TRBJ2-5; the D gene could be TRBD1 or TRBD2 (5 bases each). The length of the CDR3 is 14 residues. Trimming pared 3 bases from V and 2 bases from J, leaving 10 bases between. Germline loops: CDR1 SGHTA, CDR2 FQGNSA. The CDR3 coding sequence is TGTGCCAGCAGCTTCCAGGGACCGCAAGAGACCCAGTACTTC. It codes for CASSFQGPQETQYF.

CDR3 loop: CATSRVGGTNSPLHF. In nucleotides, the CDR3 is TGTGCCACCAGCAGAGTAGGGGGAACTAATTCACCCCTCCACTTT. The chain carries TRBV15 and TRBJ1-6; possible D gene TRBD1, 6 bases. This CDR3 is built from 15 residues. The V end lost 1 base, the J end lost 6 bases, and 10 bases lay between the germline ends. Germline loops: CDR1 LNHNV, CDR2 YYDKDF (reference sequence).

In its sample, this clone was seen once. The chain links TRBV6-5 to TRBJ2-7; TRBD1 is a possible D gene (7 bases). Between the trimmed V and J ends, which lost 4 bases and 3 bases, there was a span of 16 bases. The germline gives CDR1 MNHEY, CDR2 SVGAGI. This CDR3 comprises 15 residues. The CDR3 DNA is TGTGCCAGCAGTTCCGGCGGGACAGACGTCTACGAGCAGTACTTC. Translating gives CASSSGGTDVYEQYF.